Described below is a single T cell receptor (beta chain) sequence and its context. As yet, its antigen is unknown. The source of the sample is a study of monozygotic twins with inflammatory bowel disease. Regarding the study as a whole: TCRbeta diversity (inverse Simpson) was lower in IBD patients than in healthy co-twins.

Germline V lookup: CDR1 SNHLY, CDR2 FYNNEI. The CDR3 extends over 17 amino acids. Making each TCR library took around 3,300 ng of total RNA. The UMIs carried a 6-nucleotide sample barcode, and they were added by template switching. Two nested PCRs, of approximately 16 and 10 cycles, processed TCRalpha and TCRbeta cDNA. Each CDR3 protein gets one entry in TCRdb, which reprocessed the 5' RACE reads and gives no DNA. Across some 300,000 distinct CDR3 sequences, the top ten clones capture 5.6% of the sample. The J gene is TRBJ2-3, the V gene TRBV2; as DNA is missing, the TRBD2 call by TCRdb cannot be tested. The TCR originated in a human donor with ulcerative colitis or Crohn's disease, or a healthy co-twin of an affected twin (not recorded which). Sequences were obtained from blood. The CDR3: CASRGLAGGTLPDTQYF.